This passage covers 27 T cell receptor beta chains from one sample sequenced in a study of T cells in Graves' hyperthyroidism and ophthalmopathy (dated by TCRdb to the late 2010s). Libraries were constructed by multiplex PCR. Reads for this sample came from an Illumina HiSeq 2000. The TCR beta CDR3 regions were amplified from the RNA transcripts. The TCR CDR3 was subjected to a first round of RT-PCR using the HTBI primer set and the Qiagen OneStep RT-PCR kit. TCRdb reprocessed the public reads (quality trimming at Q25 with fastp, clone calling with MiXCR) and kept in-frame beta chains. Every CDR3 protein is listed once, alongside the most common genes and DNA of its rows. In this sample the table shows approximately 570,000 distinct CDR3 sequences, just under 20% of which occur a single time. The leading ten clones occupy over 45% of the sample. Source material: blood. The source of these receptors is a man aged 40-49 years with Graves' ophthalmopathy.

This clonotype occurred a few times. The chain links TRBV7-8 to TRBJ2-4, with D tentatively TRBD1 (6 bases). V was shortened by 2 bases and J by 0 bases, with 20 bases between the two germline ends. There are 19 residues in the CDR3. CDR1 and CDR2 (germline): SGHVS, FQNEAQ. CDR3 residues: CASSLTAYGKGVAKNIQYF. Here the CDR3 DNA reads TGTGCCAGCAGCTTAACGGCCTACGGGAAGGGGGTAGCCAAAAACATTCAGTACTTC. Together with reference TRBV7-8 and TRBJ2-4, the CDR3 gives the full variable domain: GAGVSQSPRYKVAKRGQDVALRCDPISGHVSLFWYQQALGQGPEFLTYFQNEAQLDKSGLPSDRFFAERPEGSVSTLKIQRTQQEDSAVYLCASSLTAYGKGVAKNIQYFGAGTRLSVL.

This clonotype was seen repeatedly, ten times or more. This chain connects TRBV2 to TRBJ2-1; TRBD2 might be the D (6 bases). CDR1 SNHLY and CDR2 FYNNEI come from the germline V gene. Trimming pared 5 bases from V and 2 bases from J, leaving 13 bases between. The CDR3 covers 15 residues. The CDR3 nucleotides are TGTGCCAGCAGTCGGAGGGCCGGGACCTACAATGAGCAGTTCTTC. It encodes CASSRRAGTYNEQFF.

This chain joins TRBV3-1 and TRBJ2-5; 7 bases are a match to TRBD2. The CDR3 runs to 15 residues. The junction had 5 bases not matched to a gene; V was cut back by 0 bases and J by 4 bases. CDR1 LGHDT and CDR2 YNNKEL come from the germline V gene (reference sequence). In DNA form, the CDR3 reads TGTGCCAGCAGCCAAGATGGACTAGTGAGAGAGACCCAGTACTTC. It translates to CASSQDGLVRETQYF.

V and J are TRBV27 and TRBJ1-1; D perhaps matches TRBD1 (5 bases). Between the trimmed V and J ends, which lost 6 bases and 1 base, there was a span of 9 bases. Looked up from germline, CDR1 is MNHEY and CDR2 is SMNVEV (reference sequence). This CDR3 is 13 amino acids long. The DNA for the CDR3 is TGTGCCAGCAGGAGGGGTAGGAACACTGAAGCTTTCTTT. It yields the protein CASRRGRNTEAFF.

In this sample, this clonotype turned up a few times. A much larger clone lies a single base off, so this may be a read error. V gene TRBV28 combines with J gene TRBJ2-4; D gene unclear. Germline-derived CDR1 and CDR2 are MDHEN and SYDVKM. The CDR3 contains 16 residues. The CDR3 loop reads CASSFWSRQAKNIQHF. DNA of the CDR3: TGTGCCAGCAGTTTCTGGAGTCGCCAAGCCAAAAACATTCAGCACTTC.

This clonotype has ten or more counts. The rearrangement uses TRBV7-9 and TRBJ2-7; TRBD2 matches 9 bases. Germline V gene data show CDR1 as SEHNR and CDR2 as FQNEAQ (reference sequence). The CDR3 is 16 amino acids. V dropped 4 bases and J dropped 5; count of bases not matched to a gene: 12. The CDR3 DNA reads TGTGCCAGCAGCTCAACGTTGCTAGCGGGATTCCACGAGCAGTACTTC. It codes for CASSSTLLAGFHEQYF. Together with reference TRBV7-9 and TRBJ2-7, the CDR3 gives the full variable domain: DTGVSQNPRHKITKRGQNVTFRCDPISEHNRLYWYRQTLGQGPEFLTYFQNEAQLEKSRLLSDRFSAERPKGSFSTLEIQRTEQGDSAMYLCASSSTLLAGFHEQYFGPGTRLTVT.

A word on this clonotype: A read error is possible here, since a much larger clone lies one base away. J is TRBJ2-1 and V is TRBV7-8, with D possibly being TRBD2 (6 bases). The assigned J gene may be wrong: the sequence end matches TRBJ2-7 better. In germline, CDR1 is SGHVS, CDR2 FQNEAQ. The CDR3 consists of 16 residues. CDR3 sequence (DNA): TGTGCCAGCAGTTTTCCAACCCTCGGGGGAATCAATGAGCAGTACTTC. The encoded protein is CASSFPTLGGINEQYF.

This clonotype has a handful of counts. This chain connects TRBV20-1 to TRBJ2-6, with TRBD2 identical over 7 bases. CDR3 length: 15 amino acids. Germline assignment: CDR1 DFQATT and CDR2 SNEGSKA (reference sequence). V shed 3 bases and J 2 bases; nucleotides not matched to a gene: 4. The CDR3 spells CSASILAAGANVLTF. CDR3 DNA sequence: TGCAGTGCTAGTATTCTAGCGGCTGGGGCCAACGTCCTGACTTTC.

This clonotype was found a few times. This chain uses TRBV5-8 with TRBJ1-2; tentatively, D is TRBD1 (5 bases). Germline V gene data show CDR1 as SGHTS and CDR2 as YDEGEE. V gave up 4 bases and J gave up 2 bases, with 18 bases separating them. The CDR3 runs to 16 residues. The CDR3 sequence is CASSLGPRDSNYGYTF. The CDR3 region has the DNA TGTGCCAGCAGCCTCGGTCCCAGGGACTCAAACTATGGCTACACCTTC.

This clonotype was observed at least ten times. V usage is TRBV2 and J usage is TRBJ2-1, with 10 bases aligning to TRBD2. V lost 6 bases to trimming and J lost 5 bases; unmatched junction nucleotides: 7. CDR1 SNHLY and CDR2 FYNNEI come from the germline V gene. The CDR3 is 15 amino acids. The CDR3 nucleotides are TGTGCCAGCAGCCGAGGACTAGCGGTCAACAATGAGCAGTTCTTC. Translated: CASSRGLAVNNEQFF.

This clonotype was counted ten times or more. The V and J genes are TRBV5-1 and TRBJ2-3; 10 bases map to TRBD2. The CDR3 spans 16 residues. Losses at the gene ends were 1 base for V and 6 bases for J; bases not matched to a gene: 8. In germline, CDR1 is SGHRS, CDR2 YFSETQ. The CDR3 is CASSLTSGAVADTQYF. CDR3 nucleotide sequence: TGCGCCAGCAGCTTGACTAGCGGGGCCGTTGCGGATACGCAGTATTTT.

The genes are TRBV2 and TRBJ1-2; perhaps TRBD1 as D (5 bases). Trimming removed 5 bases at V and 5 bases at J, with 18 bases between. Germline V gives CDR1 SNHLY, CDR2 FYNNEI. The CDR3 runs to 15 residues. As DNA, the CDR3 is TGTGCCAGCAGTCCGACAGTGAAGGAGGTTTATGGCTACACCTTC. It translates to CASSPTVKEVYGYTF.

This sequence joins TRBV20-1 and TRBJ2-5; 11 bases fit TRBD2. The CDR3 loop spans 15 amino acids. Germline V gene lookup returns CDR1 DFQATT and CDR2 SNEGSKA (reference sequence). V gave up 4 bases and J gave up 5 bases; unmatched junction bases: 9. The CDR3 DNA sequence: TGCAGTGCTATTAGCGGGGGGGCCAAGGGCGAGACCCAGTACTTC. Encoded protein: CSAISGGAKGETQYF.

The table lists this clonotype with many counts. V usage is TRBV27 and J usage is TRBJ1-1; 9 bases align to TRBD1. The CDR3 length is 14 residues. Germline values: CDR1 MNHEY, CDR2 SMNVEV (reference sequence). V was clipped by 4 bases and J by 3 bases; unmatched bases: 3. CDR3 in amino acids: CASSSQGAHTEAFF. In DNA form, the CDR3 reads TGTGCCAGCAGTTCACAGGGGGCGCACACTGAAGCTTTCTTT.

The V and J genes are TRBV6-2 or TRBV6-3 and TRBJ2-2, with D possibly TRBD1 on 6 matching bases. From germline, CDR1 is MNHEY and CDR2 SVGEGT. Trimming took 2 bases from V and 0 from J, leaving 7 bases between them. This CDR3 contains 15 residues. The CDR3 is CASSYHRANTGELFF. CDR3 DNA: TGTGCCAGCAGTTACCACAGGGCGAACACCGGGGAGCTGTTTTTT.

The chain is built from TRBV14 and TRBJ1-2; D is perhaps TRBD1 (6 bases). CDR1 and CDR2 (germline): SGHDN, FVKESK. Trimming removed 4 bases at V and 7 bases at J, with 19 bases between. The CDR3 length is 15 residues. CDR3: CASSPSAGAVFGYTF. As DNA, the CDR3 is TGTGCCAGCAGCCCTAGCGCGGGGGCGGTATTTGGCTACACCTTC.

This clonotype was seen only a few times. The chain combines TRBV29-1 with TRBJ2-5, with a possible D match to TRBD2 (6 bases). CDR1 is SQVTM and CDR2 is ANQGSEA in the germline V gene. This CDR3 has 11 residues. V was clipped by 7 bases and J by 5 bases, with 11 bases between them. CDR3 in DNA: TGCAGCGCCGATGGAGGGGAGACCCAGTACTTC. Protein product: CSADGGETQYF.

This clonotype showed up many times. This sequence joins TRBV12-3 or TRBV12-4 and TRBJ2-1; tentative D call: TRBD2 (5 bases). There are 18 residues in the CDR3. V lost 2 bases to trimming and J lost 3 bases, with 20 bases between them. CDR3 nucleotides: TGTGCCAGCAGTTTAATTACCAGTACTAGTAACTTCTACAATGAGCAGTTCTTC. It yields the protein CASSLITSTSNFYNEQFF.

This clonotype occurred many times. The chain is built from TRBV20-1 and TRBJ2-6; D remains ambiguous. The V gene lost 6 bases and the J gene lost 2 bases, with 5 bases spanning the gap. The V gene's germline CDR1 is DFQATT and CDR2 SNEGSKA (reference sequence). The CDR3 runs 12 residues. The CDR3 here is CSAFPGANVLTF. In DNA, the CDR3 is TGCAGTGCATTTCCTGGGGCCAACGTCCTGACTTTC.

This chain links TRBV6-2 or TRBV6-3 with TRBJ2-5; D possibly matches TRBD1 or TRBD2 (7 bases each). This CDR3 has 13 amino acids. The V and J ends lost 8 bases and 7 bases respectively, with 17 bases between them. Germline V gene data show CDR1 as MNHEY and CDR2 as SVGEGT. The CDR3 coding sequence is TGTGCCAGCCGTAGCAGGGGGGAGGGGACCCAGTACTTC. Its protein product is CASRSRGEGTQYF.

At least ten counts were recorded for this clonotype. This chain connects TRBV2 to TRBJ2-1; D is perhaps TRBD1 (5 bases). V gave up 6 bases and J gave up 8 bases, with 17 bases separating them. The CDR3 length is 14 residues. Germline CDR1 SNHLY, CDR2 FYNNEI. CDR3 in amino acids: CASRLGELTDEQFF. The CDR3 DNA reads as TGTGCCAGCAGGTTAGGGGAACTAACGGATGAGCAGTTCTTC. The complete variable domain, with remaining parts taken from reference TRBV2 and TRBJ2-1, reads EPEVTQTPSHQVTQMGQEVILRCVPISNHLYFYWYRQILGQKVEFLVSFYNNEISEKSEIFDDQFSVERPDGSNFTLKIRSTKLEDSAMYFCASRLGELTDEQFFGPGTRLTVL.

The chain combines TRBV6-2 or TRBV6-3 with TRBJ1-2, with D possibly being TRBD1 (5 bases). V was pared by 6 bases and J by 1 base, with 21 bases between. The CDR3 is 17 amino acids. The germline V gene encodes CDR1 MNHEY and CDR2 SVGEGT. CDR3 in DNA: TGTGCCAGCAGGGCATCGGTGGGGCAGGTCTTTAACTATGGCTACACCTTC. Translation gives CASRASVGQVFNYGYTF.

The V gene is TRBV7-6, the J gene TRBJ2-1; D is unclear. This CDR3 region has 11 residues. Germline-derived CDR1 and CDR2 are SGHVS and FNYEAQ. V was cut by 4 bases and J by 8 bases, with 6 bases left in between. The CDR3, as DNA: TGTGCCAGCAGCTCTAATTATGAGCAGTTCTTC. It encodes CASSSNYEQFF.

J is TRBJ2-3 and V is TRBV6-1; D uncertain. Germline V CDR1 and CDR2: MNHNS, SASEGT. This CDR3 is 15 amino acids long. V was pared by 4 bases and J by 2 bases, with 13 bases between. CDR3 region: CASSADTQITDTQYF. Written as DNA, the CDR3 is TGTGCCAGCAGTGCCGACACGCAGATCACAGATACGCAGTATTTT.

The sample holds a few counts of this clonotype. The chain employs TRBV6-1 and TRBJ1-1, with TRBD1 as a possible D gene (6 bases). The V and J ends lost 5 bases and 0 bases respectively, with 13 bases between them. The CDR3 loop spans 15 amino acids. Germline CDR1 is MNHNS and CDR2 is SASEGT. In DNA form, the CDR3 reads TGTGCCAGCAGTTTTAACAGGGTCCTGAACACTGAAGCTTTCTTT. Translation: CASSFNRVLNTEAFF.

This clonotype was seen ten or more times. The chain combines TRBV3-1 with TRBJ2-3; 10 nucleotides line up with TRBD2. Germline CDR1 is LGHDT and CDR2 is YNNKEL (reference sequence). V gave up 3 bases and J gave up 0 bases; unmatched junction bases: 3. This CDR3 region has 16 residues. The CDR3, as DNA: TGTGCCAGCAGCCATCTAGCGGGGGCCAGCACAGATACGCAGTATTTT. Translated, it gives CASSHLAGASTDTQYF.

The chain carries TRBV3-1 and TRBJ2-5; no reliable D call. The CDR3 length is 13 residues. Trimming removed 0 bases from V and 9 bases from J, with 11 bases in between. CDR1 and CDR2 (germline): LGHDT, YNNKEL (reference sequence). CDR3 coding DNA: TGTGCCAGCAGCCAAGAGTCGGCTAGAGCCCAGTACTTC. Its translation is CASSQESARAQYF.